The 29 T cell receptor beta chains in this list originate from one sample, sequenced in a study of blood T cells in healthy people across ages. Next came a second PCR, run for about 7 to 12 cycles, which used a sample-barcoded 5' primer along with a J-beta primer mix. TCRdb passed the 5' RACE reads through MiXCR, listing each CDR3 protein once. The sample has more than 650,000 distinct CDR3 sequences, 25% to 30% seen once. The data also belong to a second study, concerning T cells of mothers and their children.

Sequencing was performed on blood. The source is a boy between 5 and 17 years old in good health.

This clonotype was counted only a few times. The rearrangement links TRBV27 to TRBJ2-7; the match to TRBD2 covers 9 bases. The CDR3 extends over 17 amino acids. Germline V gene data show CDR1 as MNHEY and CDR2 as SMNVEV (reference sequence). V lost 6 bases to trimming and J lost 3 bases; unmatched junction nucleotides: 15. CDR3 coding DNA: TGTGCCAGCAGCCAACTCTCTATAGCGGGGGACCTCTACGAGCAGTACTTC. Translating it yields CASSQLSIAGDLYEQYF.

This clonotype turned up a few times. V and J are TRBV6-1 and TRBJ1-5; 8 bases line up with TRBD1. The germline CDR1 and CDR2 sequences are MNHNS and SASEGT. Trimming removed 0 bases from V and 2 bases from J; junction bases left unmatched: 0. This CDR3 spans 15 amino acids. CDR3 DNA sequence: TGTGCCAGCAGTGAAGCGGGACAGGGCAATCAGCCCCAGCATTTT. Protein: CASSEAGQGNQPQHF.

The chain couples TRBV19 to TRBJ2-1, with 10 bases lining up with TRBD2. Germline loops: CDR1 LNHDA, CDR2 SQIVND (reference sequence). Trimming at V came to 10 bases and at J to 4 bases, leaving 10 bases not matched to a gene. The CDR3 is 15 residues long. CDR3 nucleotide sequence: TGTGCCAATAGCACCGGGACTAGCGCTTACAATGAGCAGTTCTTC. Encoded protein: CANSTGTSAYNEQFF.

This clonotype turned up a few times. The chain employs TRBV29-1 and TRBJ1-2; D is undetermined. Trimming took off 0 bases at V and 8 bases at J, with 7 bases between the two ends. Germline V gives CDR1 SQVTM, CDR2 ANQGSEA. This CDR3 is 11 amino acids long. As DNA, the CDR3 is TGCAGCGTTGAAGAGGGAGGAGGCTACACCTTC. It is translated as CSVEEGGGYTF.

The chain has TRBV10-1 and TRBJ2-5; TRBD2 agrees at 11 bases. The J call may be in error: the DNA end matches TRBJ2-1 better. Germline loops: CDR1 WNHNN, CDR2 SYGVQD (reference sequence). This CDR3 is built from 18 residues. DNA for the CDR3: TGCGCCAGCAGTGAGTCGAGTAGCGGGGGGGGTCATCTGGATGAGCAGTTCTTC. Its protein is CASSESSSGGGHLDEQFF.

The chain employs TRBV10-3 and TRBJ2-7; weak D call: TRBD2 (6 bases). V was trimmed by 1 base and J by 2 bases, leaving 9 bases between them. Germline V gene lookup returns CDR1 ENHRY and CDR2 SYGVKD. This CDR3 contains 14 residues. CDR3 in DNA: TGTGCCATCAGTGAGTTGTGGGGGGCCTACGAGCAGTACTTC. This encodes CAISELWGAYEQYF.

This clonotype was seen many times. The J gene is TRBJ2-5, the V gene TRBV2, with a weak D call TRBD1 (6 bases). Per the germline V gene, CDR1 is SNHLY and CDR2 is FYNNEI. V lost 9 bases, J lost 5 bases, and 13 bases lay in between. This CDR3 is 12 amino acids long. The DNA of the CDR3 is TGTGCCAGTTCTCAGGGGAGTGAGACCCAGTACTTC. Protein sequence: CASSQGSETQYF.

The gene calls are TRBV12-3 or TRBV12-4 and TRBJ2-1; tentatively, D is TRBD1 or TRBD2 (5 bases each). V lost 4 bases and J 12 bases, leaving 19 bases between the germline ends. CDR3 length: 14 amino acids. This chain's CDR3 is CASSSDRGRTLQFF. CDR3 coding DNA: TGTGCCAGCAGTTCCGACCGGGGCCGAACCCTGCAGTTCTTC.

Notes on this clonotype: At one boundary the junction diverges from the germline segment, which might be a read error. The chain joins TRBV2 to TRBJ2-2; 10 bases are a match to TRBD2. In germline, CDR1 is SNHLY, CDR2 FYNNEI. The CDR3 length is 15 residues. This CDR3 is CASGLAGANTGDLFF. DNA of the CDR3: TGTGCCAGCGGGCTAGCGGGGGCGAACACCGGGGACCTGTTTTTT.

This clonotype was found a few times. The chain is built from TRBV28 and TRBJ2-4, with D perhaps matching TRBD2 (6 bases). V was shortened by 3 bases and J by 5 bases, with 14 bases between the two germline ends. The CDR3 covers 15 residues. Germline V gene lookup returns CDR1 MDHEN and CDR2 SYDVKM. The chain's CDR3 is CASSLGGLEQNIQYF. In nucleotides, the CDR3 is TGTGCCAGCAGTTTGGGGGGTTTAGAGCAAAACATTCAGTACTTC.

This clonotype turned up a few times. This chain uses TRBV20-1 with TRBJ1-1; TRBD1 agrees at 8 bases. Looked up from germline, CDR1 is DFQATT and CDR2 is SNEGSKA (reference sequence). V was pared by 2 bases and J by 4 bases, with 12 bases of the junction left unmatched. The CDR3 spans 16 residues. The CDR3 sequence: CSARPSGQARSTEAFF. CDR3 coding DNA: TGCAGTGCTAGACCTTCGGGACAGGCGAGGAGCACTGAAGCTTTCTTT.

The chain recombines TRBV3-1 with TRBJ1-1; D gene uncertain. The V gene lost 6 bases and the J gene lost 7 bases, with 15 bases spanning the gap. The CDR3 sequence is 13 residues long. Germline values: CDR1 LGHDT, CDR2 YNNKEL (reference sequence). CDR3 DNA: TGTGCCAGCAGTCTGCGAGTCGAGGGTGAAGCTTTCTTT. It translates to CASSLRVEGEAFF. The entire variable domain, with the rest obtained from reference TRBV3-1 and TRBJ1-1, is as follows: DTAVSQTPKYLVTQMGNDKSIKCEQNLGHDTMYWYKQDSKKFLKIMFSYNNKELIINETVPNRFSPKSPDKAHLNLHINSLELGDSAVYFCASSLRVEGEAFFGQGTRLTVV.

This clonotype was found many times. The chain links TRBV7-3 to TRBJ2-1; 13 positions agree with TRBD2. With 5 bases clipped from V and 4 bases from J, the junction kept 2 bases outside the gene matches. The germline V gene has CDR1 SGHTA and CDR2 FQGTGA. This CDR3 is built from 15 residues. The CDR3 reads CASSPGLAGYNEQFF. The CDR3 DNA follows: TGTGCCAGCAGCCCGGGACTAGCGGGATACAATGAGCAGTTCTTC.

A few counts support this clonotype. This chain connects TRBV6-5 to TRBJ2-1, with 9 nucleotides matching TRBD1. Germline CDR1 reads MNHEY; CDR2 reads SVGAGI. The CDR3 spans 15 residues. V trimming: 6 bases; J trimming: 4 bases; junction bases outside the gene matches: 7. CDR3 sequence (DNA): TGTGCCAGCAGACGGACAGGGGTGTCGTACAATGAGCAGTTCTTC. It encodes CASRRTGVSYNEQFF.

The CDR3 here is CASREGLEETQYF. The DNA for the CDR3 is TGTGCCAGCAGGGAGGGACTAGAAGAGACCCAGTACTTC. J is TRBJ2-5 and V is TRBV2, with 8 positions matching TRBD2. The CDR3 covers 13 residues. Germline V CDR1 and CDR2: SNHLY, FYNNEI. J lost 3 bases, V lost 6 bases, and 3 bases had no gene match.

In nucleotides, the CDR3 is TGTGCCAGCAGCTTGGGGGGACAGGGGTTCTACGAGCAGTACTTC. This encodes CASSLGGQGFYEQYF. The chain carries TRBV5-6 and TRBJ2-7; 10 bases map to TRBD1. Germline V gene sequence: CDR1 SGHDT, CDR2 YYEEEE. V lost 0 bases to trimming and J lost 3 bases; unmatched junction nucleotides: 3. The CDR3 loop spans 15 amino acids.

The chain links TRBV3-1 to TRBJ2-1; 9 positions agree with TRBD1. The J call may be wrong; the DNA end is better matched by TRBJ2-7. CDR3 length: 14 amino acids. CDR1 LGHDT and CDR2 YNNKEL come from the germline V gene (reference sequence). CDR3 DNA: TGTGCCAGCAGCCAACTGACAGGGGGTGGCGAGCAGTACTTC. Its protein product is CASSQLTGGGEQYF.

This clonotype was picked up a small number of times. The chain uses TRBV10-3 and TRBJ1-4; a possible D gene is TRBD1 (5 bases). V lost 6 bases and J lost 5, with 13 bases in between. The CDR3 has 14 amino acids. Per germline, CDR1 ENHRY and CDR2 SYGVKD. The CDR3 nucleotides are TGTGCCATCAGGCCGGACACGGCGAATGAAAAACTGTTTTTT. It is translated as CAIRPDTANEKLFF.

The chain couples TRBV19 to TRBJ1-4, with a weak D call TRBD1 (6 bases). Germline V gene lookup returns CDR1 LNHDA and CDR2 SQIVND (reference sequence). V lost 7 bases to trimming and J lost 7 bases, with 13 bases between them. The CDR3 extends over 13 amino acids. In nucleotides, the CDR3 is TGTGCCAGTAAAATGACAGGCGGTGAAAAACTGTTTTTT. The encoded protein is CASKMTGGEKLFF.

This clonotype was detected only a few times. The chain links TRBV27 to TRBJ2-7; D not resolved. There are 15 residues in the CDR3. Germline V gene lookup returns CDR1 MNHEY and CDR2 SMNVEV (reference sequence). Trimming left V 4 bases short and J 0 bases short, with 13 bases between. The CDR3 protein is CASSSETLNSYEQYF. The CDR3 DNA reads TGTGCCAGCAGTTCAGAGACACTGAACTCCTACGAGCAGTACTTC.

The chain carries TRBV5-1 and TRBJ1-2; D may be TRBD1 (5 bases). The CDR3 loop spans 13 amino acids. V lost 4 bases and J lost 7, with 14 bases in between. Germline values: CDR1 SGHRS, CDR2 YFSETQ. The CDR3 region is CASSAGTSCGYTF. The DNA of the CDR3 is TGCGCCAGCAGCGCAGGGACGAGCTGTGGCTACACCTTC.

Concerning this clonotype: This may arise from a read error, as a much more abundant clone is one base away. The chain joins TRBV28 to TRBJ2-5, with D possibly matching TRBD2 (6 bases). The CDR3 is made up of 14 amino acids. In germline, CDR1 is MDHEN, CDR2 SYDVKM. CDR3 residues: CASRPPGGRETHYF. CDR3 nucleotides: TGTGCCAGCAGGCCCCCCGGGGGTAGAGAGACCCACTACTTC.

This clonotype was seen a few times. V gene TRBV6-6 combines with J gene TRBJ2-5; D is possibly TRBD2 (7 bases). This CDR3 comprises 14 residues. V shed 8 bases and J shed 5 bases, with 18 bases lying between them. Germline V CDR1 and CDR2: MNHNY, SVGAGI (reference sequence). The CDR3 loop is CASLLGGGHETQYF. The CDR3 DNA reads TGTGCCAGCCTACTGGGGGGGGGCCATGAGACCCAGTACTTC.

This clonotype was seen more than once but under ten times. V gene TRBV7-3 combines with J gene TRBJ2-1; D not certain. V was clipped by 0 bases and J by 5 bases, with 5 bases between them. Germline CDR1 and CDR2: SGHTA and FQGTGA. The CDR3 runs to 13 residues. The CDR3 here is CASSLTPNNEQFF. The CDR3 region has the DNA TGTGCCAGCAGCTTAACGCCCAACAATGAGCAGTTCTTC.

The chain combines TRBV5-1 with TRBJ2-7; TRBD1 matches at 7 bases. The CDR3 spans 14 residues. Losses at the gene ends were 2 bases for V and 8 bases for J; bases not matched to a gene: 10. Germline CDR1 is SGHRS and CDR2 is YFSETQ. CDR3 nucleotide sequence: TGCGCCAGCAGCTTCTTACAGGGGCCTTACAAGCAGTACTTC. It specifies CASSFLQGPYKQYF.

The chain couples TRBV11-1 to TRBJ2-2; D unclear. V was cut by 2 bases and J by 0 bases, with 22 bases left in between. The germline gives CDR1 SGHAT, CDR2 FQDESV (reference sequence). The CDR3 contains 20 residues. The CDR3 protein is CASSLIPLLHPTANTGELFF. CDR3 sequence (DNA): TGTGCCAGCAGCTTAATTCCCCTACTCCACCCTACCGCGAACACCGGGGAGCTGTTTTTT.

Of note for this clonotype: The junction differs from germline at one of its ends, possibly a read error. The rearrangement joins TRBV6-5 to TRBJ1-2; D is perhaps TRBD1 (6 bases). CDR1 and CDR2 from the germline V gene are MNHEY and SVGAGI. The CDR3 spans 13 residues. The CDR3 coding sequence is TGTGCCGGCAGTGTAACAGGGAGGGATGGCTACACCTTC. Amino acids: CAGSVTGRDGYTF.

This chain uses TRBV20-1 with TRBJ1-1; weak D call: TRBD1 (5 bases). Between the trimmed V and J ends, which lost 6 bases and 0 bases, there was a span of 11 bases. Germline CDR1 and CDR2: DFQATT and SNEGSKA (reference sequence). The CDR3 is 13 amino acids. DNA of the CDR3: TGCAGTGCCCTGACAGAGATGAACACTGAAGCTTTCTTT. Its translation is CSALTEMNTEAFF.

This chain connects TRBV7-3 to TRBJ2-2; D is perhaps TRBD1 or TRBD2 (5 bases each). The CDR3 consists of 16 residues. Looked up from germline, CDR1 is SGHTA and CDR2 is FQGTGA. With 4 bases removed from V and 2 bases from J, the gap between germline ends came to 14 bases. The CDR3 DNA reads TGTGCCAGCAGCTCTCCCGGGACGGGCAACACCGGGGAGCTGTTTTTT. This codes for CASSSPGTGNTGELFF.